These T cell receptor beta chains were read from a single sample in a study of cytomegalovirus exposure and HLA in healthy donors. Libraries were prepared by immunoSEQ multiplex PCR; TCRdb keeps only in-frame clonotypes and omits some of them. The repertoire holds around 150,000 clones, around three quarters seen once, with 3.1% in the top ten. Sequenced material: PBMCs. The receptors come from a woman aged 40 to 50 in good health and CMV-seronegative. Each CDR3 is given without its conserved first and last residue. Fields, in order: D gene, clone size, V gene, J gene, CDR3 protein. A D gene is named only where the DNA matches it firmly. Size is stated for part of the rows, as once, few or many counts, or as a class when the clone is expanded.

d_gene: TRBD1; abundance: -; v_gene: TRBV6-1; j_gene: TRBJ1-6; CDR3aa: GTGSSYNSPLH
d_gene: -; abundance: -; v_gene: TRBV15; j_gene: TRBJ1-1; CDR3aa: ATSRVRAGVTEAF
d_gene: TRBD1; abundance: -; v_gene: TRBV7-6; j_gene: TRBJ2-7; CDR3aa: ASSLDWTGGREQY
d_gene: -; abundance: -; v_gene: TRBV6-5; j_gene: TRBJ2-3; CDR3aa: ASSAGAYDTQY
d_gene: TRBD1; abundance: -; v_gene: TRBV4-1; j_gene: TRBJ1-5; CDR3aa: ASSHNRDRGLQPQH
d_gene: TRBD2; abundance: -; v_gene: TRBV2; j_gene: TRBJ2-2; CDR3aa: ASSGGAGVGELF
d_gene: TRBD1; abundance: -; v_gene: TRBV7-9; j_gene: TRBJ1-3; CDR3aa: ASSLQGQGYGNTIY
d_gene: TRBD2; abundance: -; v_gene: TRBV2; j_gene: TRBJ2-3; CDR3aa: ASSGLAGATDTQY
d_gene: -; abundance: -; v_gene: TRBV4-1; j_gene: TRBJ2-2; CDR3aa: ASSQDLRGRITGELF
d_gene: -; abundance: -; v_gene: TRBV11-3; j_gene: TRBJ1-6; CDR3aa: ASSFGGSSPLH
d_gene: -; abundance: once; v_gene: TRBV6-6; j_gene: TRBJ1-1; CDR3aa: ASSSHQGTTEAF
d_gene: -; abundance: -; v_gene: TRBV5-1; j_gene: TRBJ2-2; CDR3aa: ASSLTVGQMNTGELF
d_gene: -; abundance: -; v_gene: TRBV25-1; j_gene: TRBJ1-2; CDR3aa: ASSELGLQNYGYT
d_gene: -; abundance: -; v_gene: TRBV19; j_gene: TRBJ1-1; CDR3aa: ASSIGGTGAEAF
d_gene: -; abundance: -; v_gene: TRBV9; j_gene: TRBJ1-5; CDR3aa: ASSVTERKTRGSNQPQH
d_gene: -; abundance: -; v_gene: TRBV27; j_gene: TRBJ1-2; CDR3aa: ASSSGVGGAGGYT
d_gene: -; abundance: -; v_gene: TRBV5-5; j_gene: TRBJ1-2; CDR3aa: ASSPDRNNYGYT
d_gene: -; abundance: few; v_gene: TRBV7-9; j_gene: TRBJ2-7; CDR3aa: ASSLAGPWGHSYEQY
d_gene: TRBD1; abundance: -; v_gene: TRBV15; j_gene: TRBJ1-2; CDR3aa: ATSRGDRGSNYGYT
d_gene: TRBD1; abundance: once; v_gene: TRBV14; j_gene: TRBJ1-2; CDR3aa: ASSQDDRAGGYT
d_gene: TRBD1; abundance: -; v_gene: TRBV27; j_gene: TRBJ1-2; CDR3aa: ASSRQGFYGYT
d_gene: TRBD2; abundance: -; v_gene: TRBV4-1; j_gene: TRBJ2-2; CDR3aa: ASSHTGGNTGELF
d_gene: TRBD1; abundance: -; v_gene: TRBV10-3; j_gene: TRBJ1-5; CDR3aa: AISEGTGLRVNQPQH
d_gene: TRBD1; abundance: -; v_gene: TRBV5-6; j_gene: TRBJ2-7; CDR3aa: ASSLVGTGPYEQY
d_gene: TRBD1; abundance: -; v_gene: TRBV27; j_gene: TRBJ2-2; CDR3aa: ASSLRRQGSAGELF
d_gene: -; abundance: -; v_gene: TRBV11-1; j_gene: TRBJ1-2; CDR3aa: ASTPGGSYGYT
d_gene: -; abundance: -; v_gene: TRBV13; j_gene: TRBJ2-6; CDR3aa: ASSLRTSGANVLT
d_gene: -; abundance: -; v_gene: TRBV4-1; j_gene: TRBJ1-5; CDR3aa: ASSQEGPNQPQH
d_gene: -; abundance: -; v_gene: TRBV7-9; j_gene: TRBJ1-1; CDR3aa: ASSLEQGLNTEAF
d_gene: TRBD2; abundance: -; v_gene: TRBV15; j_gene: TRBJ2-5; CDR3aa: ATSGRGLEETQY
d_gene: -; abundance: -; v_gene: TRBV28; j_gene: TRBJ1-2; CDR3aa: ASSSAGRDGYT
d_gene: TRBD1; abundance: -; v_gene: TRBV7-7; j_gene: TRBJ2-3; CDR3aa: ASSPGQGLSDTQY